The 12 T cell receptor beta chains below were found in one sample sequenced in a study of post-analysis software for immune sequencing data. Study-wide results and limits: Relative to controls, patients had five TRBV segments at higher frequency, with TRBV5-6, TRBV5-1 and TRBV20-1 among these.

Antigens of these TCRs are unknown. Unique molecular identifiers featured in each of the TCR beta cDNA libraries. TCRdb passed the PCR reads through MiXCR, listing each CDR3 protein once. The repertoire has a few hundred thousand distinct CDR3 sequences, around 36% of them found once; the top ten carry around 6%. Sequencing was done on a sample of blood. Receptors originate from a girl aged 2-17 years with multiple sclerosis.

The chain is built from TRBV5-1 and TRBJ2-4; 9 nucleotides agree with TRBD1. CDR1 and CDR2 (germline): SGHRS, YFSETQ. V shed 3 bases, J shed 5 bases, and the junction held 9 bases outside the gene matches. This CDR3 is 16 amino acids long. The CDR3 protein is CASSSVQTGGENIQYF. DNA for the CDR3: TGCGCCAGCAGCTCCGTCCAGACAGGGGGGGAAAACATTCAGTACTTC.

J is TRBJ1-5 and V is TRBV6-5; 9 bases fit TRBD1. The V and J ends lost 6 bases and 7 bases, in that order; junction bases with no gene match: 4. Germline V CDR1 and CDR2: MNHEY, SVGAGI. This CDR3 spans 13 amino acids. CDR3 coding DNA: TGTGCCAGCAGACAGGGGGCTGGACAGCCCCAGCATTTT. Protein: CASRQGAGQPQHF.

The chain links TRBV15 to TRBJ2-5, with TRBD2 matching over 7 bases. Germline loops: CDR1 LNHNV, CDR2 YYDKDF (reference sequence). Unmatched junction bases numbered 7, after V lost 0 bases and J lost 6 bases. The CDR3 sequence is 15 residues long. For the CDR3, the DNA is TGTGCCACCAGCAGAGAGGGAGCGGGGCTAAAGACCCAGTACTTC. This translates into CATSREGAGLKTQYF.

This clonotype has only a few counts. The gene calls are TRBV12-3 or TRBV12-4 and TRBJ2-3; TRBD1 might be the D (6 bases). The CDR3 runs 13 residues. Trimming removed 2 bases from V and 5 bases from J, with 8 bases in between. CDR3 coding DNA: TGTGCCAGCAGTTTAAGACAGGAAGATACGCAGTATTTT. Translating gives CASSLRQEDTQYF.

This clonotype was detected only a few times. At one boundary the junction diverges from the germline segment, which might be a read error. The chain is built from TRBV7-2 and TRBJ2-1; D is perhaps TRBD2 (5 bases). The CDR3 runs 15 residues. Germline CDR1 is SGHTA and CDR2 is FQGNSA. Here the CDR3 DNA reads TGTGCCGGCAGCTTAGCGTGGGCCGGGGATCGTGAGCAGTTCTTC. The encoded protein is CAGSLAWAGDREQFF.

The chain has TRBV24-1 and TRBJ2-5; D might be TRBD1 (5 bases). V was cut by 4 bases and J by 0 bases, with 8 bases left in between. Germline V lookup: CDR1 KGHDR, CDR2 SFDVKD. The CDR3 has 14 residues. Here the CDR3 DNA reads TGTGCCACCAGTGACGACAGTAACCAAGAGACCCAGTACTTC. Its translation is CATSDDSNQETQYF.

DNA for the CDR3: TGTGCCAGCAGTTTATTTTTCCGGACAGGGGGTGATGAGCAGTTCTTC. Translated, it gives CASSLFFRTGGDEQFF. This chain connects TRBV12-3 or TRBV12-4 to TRBJ2-1; the match to TRBD1 covers 10 bases. The CDR3 contains 16 residues. V gave up 2 bases and J gave up 8 bases; unmatched junction bases: 9.

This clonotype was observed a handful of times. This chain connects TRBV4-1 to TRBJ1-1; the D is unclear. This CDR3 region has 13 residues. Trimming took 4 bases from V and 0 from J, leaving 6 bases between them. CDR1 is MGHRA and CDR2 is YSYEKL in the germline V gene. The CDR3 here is CASSPSVNTEAFF. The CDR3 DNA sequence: TGCGCCAGCAGCCCCTCAGTGAACACTGAAGCTTTCTTT.

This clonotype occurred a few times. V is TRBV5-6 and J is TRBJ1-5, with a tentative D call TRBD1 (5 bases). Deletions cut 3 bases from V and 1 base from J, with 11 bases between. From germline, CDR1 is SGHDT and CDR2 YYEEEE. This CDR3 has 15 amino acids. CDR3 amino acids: CASSSTELSNQPQHF. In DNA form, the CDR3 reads TGTGCCAGCAGCTCGACAGAACTAAGCAATCAGCCCCAGCATTTT.

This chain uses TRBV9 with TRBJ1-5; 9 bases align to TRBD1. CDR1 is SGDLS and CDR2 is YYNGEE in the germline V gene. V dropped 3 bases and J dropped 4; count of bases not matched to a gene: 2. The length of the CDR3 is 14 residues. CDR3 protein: CASSAGTGNQPQHF. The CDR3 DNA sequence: TGTGCCAGCAGCGCCGGGACAGGGAATCAGCCCCAGCATTTT.

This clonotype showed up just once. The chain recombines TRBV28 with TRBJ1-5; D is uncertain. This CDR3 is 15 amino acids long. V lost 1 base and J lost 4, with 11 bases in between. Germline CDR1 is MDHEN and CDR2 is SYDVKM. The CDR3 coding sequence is TGTGCCAGCAGTTTATTTGAGGCGGGGAATCAGCCCCAGCATTTT. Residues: CASSLFEAGNQPQHF.

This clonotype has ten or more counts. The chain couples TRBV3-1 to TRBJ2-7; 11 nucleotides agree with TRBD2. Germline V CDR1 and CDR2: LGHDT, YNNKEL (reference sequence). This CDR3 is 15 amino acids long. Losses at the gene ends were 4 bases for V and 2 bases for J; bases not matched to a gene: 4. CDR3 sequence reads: CASSPGLAGTYEQYF. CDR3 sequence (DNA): TGTGCCAGCAGCCCAGGACTAGCGGGCACCTACGAGCAGTACTTC.